A selection of T cell receptor beta chains follows, all from one sample in a study of blood T cell repertoires in COVID-19. Generated by immunoSEQ multiplex PCR, the TCRdb table keeps only in-frame clones and is missing some. The repertoire has about 160,000 clones, approximately 88% of them found once; the top ten carry about a tenth. Sequencing used peripheral blood. The receptors were sampled from a woman of 80 years or more with active or convalescent COVID-19. The CDR3 runs from the conserved cysteine through the conserved F or W. D genes are given only for firm matches.

D gene	V gene	J gene	CDR3 protein	CDR3 DNA
TRBD1	TRBV5-5	TRBJ1-1	CASSLQGAWGEAFF	TGTGCCAGCAGCTTACAGGGGGCATGGGGTGAAGCTTTCTTT
TRBD2	TRBV7-2	TRBJ2-7	CASSFGTRGGVVEQYF	TGTGCCAGCAGCTTTGGGACTCGCGGGGGTGTCGTCGAGCAGTACTTC
TRBD2	TRBV5-1	TRBJ2-7	CASSRGASGGTYEQYF	TGCGCCAGCAGCCGAGGGGCTAGCGGGGGGACCTACGAGCAGTACTTC
-	TRBV7-9	TRBJ2-3	CASANGILNTDTQYF	TGTGCCAGCGCTAACGGGATCCTAAACACAGATACGCAGTATTTT
-	TRBV3-1/TRBV3-2	TRBJ1-1	CASSQARYTEAFF	TGTGCCAGCAGCCAAGCCCGGTACACTGAAGCTTTCTTT
-	TRBV2	TRBJ2-2	CASSDLGGNTGELFF	TGTGCCAGCAGTGATCTGGGGGGGAACACCGGGGAGCTGTTTTTT
-	TRBV19	TRBJ2-5	CASSISGLETQYF	TGTGCCAGTAGTATAAGCGGGCTAGAGACCCAGTACTTC
TRBD1	TRBV5-1	TRBJ1-4	CASMEGALTWANEKLFF	TGCGCCAGCATGGAGGGGGCCCTTACGTGGGCTAATGAAAAACTGTTTTTT
-	TRBV14	TRBJ2-2	CASSRTGPGELFF	TGTGCCAGCAGCCGAACAGGGCCCGGGGAGCTGTTTTTT
-	TRBV7-9	TRBJ1-2	CASSSEGGRYYGYTF	TGTGCCAGCAGCTCAGAGGGGGGGAGGTACTATGGCTACACCTTC
TRBD1	TRBV6-5	TRBJ1-1	CASSTGLTEAFF	TGTGCCAGTTCGACAGGGCTAACTGAAGCTTTCTTT
TRBD1	TRBV7-2	TRBJ1-6	CASSTTGGMTPLHF	TGTGCCAGCAGCACAACAGGGGGTATGACACCCCTCCACTTT
TRBD2	TRBV2	TRBJ2-3	CASSDLAGGSGTDTQYF	TGTGCCAGCAGTGATCTGGCGGGGGGGAGCGGCACAGATACGCAGTATTTT
-	TRBV4-3	TRBJ1-1	CASSQDPAGANTEAFF	TGCGCCAGCAGCCAAGATCCTGCGGGGGCGAACACTGAAGCTTTCTTT
TRBD2	TRBV5-1	TRBJ2-3	CASSLGGGDAADTQYF	TGCGCCAGCAGCTTAGGCGGGGGGGATGCTGCAGATACGCAGTATTTT
TRBD1	TRBV2	TRBJ1-2	CASSEWTGLGYTF	TGTGCCAGCAGTGAATGGACAGGGTTAGGCTACACCTTC
TRBD1	TRBV7-2	TRBJ1-2	CASSSTGSNYGYTF	TGTGCCAGCAGCTCGACAGGGTCCAACTATGGCTACACCTTC
TRBD1	TRBV10-3	TRBJ1-1	CAIKTGAAGTEAFF	TGTGCCATCAAGACAGGGGCGGCGGGCACTGAAGCTTTCTTT
-	TRBV7-2	TRBJ2-3	CASSSRARGTDTQYF	TGTGCCAGCAGCTCAAGGGCCAGGGGCACAGATACGCAGTATTTT
TRBD2	TRBV5-4	TRBJ2-1	CASRQGGLAGVNEQFF	TGTGCCAGCAGACAGGGGGGACTAGCGGGGGTAAATGAGCAGTTCTTC
-	TRBV18	TRBJ2-7	CASSQAESYEQYF	TGTGCCAGCTCCCAGGCAGAGTCCTACGAGCAGTACTTC